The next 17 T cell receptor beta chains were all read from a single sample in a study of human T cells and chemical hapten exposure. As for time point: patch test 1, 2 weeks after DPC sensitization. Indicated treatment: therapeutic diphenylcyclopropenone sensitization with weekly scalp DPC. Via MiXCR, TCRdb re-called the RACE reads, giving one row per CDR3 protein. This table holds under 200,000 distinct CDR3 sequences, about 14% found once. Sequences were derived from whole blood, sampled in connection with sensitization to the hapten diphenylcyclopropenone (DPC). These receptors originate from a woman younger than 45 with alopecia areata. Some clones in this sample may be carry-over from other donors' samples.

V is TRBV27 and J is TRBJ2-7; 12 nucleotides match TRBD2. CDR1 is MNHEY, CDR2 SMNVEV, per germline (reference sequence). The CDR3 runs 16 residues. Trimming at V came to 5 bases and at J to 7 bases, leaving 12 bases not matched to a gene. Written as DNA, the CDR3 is TGTGCCAGCAGTGCCTTCCTAGCGGGAGGGCCTCGTGAGCAGTACTTC. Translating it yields CASSAFLAGGPREQYF.

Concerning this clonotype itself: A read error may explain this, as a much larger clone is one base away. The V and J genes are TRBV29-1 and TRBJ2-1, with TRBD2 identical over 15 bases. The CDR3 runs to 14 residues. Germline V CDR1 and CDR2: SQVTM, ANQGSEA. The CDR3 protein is CSAPGLAGGNVQFF. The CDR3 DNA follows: TGCAGCGCGCCGGGACTAGCGGGAGGCAATGTGCAGTTCTTC.

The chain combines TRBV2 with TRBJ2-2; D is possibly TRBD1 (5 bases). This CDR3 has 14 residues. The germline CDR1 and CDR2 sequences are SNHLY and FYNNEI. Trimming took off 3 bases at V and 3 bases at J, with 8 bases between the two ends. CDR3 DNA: TGTGCCAGCAGTGACGGACAATACACCGGGGAGCTGTTTTTT. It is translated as CASSDGQYTGELFF.

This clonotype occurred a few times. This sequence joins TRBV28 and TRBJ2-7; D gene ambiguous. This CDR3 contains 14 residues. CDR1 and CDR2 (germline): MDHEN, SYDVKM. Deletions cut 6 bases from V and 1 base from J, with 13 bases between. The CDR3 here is CASRLQLISYEQYF. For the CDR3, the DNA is TGTGCCAGCAGACTTCAATTGATATCCTACGAGCAGTACTTC.

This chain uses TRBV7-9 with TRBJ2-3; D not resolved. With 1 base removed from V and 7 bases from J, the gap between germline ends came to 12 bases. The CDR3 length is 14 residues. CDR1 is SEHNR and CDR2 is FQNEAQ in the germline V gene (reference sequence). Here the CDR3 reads CASSLVAPPYTQYF. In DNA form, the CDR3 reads TGTGCCAGCAGCTTAGTGGCACCCCCGTATACGCAGTATTTT.

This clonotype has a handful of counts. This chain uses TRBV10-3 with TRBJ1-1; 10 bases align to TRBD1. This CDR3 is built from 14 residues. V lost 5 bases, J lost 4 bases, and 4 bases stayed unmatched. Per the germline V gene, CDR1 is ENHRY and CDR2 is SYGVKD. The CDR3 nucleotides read TGTGCCATCAGTTACGGGACAGGGGCCACTGAAGCTTTCTTT. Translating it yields CAISYGTGATEAFF.

CDR3: CSPNGLAGGYTQYF. Written as DNA, the CDR3 is TGCAGTCCAAACGGCCTAGCGGGAGGATATACGCAGTATTTT. The V and J genes are TRBV20-1 and TRBJ2-3; 11 bases are a match to TRBD2. CDR1 is DFQATT and CDR2 is SNEGSKA in the germline V gene (reference sequence). V was clipped by 8 bases and J by 7 bases; unmatched bases: 11. The CDR3 sequence is 14 residues long.

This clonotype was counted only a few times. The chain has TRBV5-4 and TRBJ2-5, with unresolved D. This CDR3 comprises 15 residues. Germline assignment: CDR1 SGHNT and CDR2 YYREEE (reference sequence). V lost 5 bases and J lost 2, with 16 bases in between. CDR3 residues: CASRNGKAIQETQYF. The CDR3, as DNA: TGTGCCAGCAGAAACGGCAAGGCAATACAAGAGACCCAGTACTTC.

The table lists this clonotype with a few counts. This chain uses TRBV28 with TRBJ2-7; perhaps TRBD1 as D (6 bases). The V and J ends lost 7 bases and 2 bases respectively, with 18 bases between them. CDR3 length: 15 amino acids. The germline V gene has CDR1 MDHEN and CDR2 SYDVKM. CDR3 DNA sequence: TGTGCCAGCACCCGGACAGTCTTAGGGGCCTACGAGCAGTACTTC. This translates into CASTRTVLGAYEQYF.

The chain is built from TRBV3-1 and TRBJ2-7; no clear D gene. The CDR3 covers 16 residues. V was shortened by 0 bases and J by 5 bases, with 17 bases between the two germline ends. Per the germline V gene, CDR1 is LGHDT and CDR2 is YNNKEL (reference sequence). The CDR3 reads CASSQEWLAVPHEQYF. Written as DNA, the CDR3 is TGTGCCAGCAGCCAAGAGTGGCTGGCGGTTCCCCACGAGCAGTACTTC.

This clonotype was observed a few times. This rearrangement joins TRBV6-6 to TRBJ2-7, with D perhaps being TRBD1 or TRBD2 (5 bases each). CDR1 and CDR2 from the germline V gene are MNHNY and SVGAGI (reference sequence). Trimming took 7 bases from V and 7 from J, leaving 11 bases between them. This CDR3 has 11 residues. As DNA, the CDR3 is TGTGCCAGCAACCGGGACGGGGAGCAGTACTTC. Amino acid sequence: CASNRDGEQYF.

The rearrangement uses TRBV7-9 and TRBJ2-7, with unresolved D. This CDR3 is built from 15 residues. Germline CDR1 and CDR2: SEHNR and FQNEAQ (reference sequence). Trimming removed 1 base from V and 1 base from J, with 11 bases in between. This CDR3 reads CASSLGGIGSYEQYF. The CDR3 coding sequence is TGTGCCAGCAGCTTAGGTGGAATCGGATCCTACGAGCAGTACTTC.

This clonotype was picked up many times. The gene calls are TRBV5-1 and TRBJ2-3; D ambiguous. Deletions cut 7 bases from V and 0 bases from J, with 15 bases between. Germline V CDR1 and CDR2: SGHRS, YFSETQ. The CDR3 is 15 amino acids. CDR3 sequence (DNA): TGCGCCAGCGGGATTGAGCCCAAAAGCACAGATACGCAGTATTTT. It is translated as CASGIEPKSTDTQYF. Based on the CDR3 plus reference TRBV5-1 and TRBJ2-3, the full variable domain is KAGVTQTPRYLIKTRGQQVTLSCSPISGHRSVSWYQQTPGQGLQFLFEYFSETQRNKGNFPGRFSGRQFSNSRSEMNVSTLELGDSALYLCASGIEPKSTDTQYFGPGTRLTVL.

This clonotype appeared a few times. Here the CDR3 reads CASSLTQAGGEQFF. The DNA of the CDR3 is TGTGCCAGCAGTTTAACCCAAGCGGGAGGTGAGCAGTTCTTC. The chain couples TRBV27 to TRBJ2-1; 9 nucleotides align to TRBD2. The length of the CDR3 is 14 residues. The trim removed 2 bases at V and 9 bases at J, leaving 5 bases unmatched. In germline, CDR1 is MNHEY, CDR2 SMNVEV (reference sequence).

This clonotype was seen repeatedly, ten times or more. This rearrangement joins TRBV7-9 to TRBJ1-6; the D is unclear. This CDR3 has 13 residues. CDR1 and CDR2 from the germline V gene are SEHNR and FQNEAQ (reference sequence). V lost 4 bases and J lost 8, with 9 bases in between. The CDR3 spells CASSYGGDSPLHF. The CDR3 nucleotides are TGTGCCAGCAGCTACGGAGGCGATTCACCCCTCCACTTT.

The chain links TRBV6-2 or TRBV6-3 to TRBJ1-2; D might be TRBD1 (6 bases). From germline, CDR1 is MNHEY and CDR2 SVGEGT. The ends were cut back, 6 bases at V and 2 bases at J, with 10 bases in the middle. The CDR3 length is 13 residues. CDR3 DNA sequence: TGTGCCAGCAGATCTACAGGGAACTATGGCTACACCTTC. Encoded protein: CASRSTGNYGYTF.

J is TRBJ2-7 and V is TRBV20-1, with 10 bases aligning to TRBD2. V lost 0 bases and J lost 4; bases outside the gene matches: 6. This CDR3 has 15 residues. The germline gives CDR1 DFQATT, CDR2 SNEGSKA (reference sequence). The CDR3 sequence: CSARDPLAGAYEQYF. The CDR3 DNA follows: TGCAGTGCTAGAGATCCTCTAGCGGGAGCGTACGAGCAGTACTTC.